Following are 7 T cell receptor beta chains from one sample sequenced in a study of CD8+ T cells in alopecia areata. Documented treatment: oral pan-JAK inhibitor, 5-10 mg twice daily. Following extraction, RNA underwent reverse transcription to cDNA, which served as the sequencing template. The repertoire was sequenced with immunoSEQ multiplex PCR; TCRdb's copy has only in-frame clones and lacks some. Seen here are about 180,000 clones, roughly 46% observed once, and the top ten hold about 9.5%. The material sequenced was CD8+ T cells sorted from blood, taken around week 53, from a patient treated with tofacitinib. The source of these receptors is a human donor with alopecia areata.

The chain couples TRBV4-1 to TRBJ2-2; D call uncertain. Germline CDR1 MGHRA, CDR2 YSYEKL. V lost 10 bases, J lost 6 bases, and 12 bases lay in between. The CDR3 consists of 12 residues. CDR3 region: CATKKGSGELFF. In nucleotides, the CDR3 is TGCGCCACCAAGAAGGGATCCGGGGAGCTGTTTTTT.

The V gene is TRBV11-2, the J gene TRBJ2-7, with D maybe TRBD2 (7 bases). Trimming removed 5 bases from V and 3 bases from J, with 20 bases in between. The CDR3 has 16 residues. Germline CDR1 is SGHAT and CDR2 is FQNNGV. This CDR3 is CASSLTGGQRNYEQYF. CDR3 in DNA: TGTGCCAGCAGCCTAACCGGGGGGCAACGAAACTACGAGCAGTACTTC.

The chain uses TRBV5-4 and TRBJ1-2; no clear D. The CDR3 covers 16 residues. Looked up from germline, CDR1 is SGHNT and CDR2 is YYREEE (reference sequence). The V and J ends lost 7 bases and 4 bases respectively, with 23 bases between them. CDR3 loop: CASSGWSSQDFYGYTF. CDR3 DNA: TGTGCCAGCTCTGGATGGAGCAGTCAAGACTTCTATGGCTACACCTTC.

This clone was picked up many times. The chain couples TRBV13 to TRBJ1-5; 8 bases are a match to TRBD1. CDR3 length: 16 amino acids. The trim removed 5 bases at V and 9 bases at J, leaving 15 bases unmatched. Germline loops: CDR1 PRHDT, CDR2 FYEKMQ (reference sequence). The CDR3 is CASSQGGTGVSGPQHF. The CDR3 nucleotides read TGTGCCAGCAGCCAAGGTGGGACAGGAGTTTCTGGGCCCCAGCATTTT.

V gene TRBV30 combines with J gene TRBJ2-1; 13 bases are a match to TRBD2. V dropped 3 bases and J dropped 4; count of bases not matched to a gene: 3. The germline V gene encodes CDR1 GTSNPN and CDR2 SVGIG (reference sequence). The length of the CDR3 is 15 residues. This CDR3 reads CAWSLTSGGYNEQFF. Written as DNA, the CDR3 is TGTGCCTGGAGCCTGACTAGCGGGGGGTACAATGAGCAGTTCTTC.

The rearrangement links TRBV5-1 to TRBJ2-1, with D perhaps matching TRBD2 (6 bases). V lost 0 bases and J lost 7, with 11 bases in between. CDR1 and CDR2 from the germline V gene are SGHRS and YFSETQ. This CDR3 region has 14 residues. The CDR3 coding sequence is TGCGCCAGCAGCTTGGCCACTCGGGGGAATGAGCAGTTCTTC. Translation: CASSLATRGNEQFF.

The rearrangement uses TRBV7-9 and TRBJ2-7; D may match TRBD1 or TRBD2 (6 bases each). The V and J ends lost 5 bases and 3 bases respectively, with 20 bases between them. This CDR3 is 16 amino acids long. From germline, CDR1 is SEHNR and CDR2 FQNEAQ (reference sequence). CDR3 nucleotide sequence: TGTGCCAGCAGCCCCTCTGGGGGGCTCACCTTCTACGAGCAGTACTTC. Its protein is CASSPSGGLTFYEQYF.